Listed below are T cell receptor beta chains from one sample, sequenced in a study of cytomegalovirus exposure and HLA in healthy donors. Only in-frame clones appear in the TCRdb table, and some are missing; sequencing was by immunoSEQ multiplex PCR. This sample yields 150,000 to 200,000 clones, of which approximately 96% are seen a single time; roughly 1% belongs to the top ten. Sequenced: PBMCs. These receptors were obtained from a woman under 30 in good health and CMV-seronegative. CDR3s include the opening cysteine and the closing phenylalanine or tryptophan. D genes are given only for firm matches. For some rows the clone size is stated as once, few or many, or as a class when expanded; others skip it.

D gene: TRBD1; clone size: NA; J gene: TRBJ2-5; V gene: TRBV7-7; CDR3 length: 15; CDR3 DNA: TGTGCTAGCAGCAGCGCCACAGGGGGCCGGGAGACCCAGTACTTC; CDR3 protein: CASSSATGGRETQYF
D gene: NA; clone size: once; J gene: TRBJ2-2; V gene: TRBV4-2; CDR3 length: 17; CDR3 DNA: TGTGCCAGCGGGGGGAGGTACGGGGGGCCCAGGACCGGGGAGCTGTTTTTT; CDR3 protein: CASGGRYGGPRTGELFF
D gene: NA; clone size: NA; J gene: TRBJ1-2; V gene: TRBV11-2; CDR3 length: 14; CDR3 DNA: TGTGCCAGCCACGGGAATACAGCTAACTATGGCTACACCTTC; CDR3 protein: CASHGNTANYGYTF
D gene: TRBD1; clone size: NA; J gene: TRBJ1-1; V gene: TRBV11-2; CDR3 length: 13; CDR3 DNA: TGTGCCAGCACCACCGGACAGGGGGTTGAAGCTTTCTTT; CDR3 protein: CASTTGQGVEAFF
D gene: NA; clone size: NA; J gene: TRBJ2-5; V gene: TRBV6-5; CDR3 length: 14; CDR3 DNA: TGTGCCAGCAGTTTAGCCGAGAATACAGGGACCCAGTACTTC; CDR3 protein: CASSLAENTGTQYF
D gene: TRBD2; clone size: NA; J gene: TRBJ2-7; V gene: TRBV9; CDR3 length: 15; CDR3 DNA: TGTGCCAGCAGCGTAGGTGGAGCGGGGGGTGACGAGCAGTACTTC; CDR3 protein: CASSVGGAGGDEQYF
D gene: NA; clone size: NA; J gene: TRBJ2-7; V gene: TRBV7-2; CDR3 length: 15; CDR3 DNA: TGTGCCAGCAGCTCGCGGAGGACAGTCAACAACGAGCAGTACTTC; CDR3 protein: CASSSRRTVNNEQYF
D gene: TRBD2; clone size: NA; J gene: TRBJ2-1; V gene: TRBV11-3; CDR3 length: 16; CDR3 DNA: TGTGCCAGCAGCTTAGATCAGACTAGCGCCTACAATGAGCAGTTCTTC; CDR3 protein: CASSLDQTSAYNEQFF
D gene: TRBD2; clone size: NA; J gene: TRBJ2-7; V gene: TRBV29-1; CDR3 length: 16; CDR3 DNA: TGCAGCGTTGGCAGGACTAGCGGGGGCCCCTCCTACGAGCAGTACTTC; CDR3 protein: CSVGRTSGGPSYEQYF
D gene: TRBD1; clone size: NA; J gene: TRBJ1-1; V gene: TRBV9; CDR3 length: 13; CDR3 DNA: TGTGCCAGCAGCACCACAGGGGGCACTGAAGCTTTCTTT; CDR3 protein: CASSTTGGTEAFF
D gene: NA; clone size: NA; J gene: TRBJ1-4; V gene: TRBV10-3; CDR3 length: 13; CDR3 DNA: TGTGCCATCAGTCCGGCCTCGGGTGAAAAACTGTTTTTT; CDR3 protein: CAISPASGEKLFF
D gene: TRBD2; clone size: NA; J gene: TRBJ2-1; V gene: TRBV9; CDR3 length: 16; CDR3 DNA: TGTGCCAGCAGCGTATTGGCGGGAGATAACTACAATGAGCAGTTCTTC; CDR3 protein: CASSVLAGDNYNEQFF
D gene: TRBD2; clone size: NA; J gene: TRBJ2-2; V gene: TRBV7-3; CDR3 length: 16; CDR3 DNA: TGTGCCAGCAGCCCACAGCGGGGGGGCATCGCCGGGGAGCTGTTTTTT; CDR3 protein: CASSPQRGGIAGELFF
D gene: TRBD1; clone size: NA; J gene: TRBJ1-2; V gene: TRBV14; CDR3 length: 14; CDR3 DNA: TGTGCCAGCAGCCAAGGGACAGGGGACTATGGCTACACCTTC; CDR3 protein: CASSQGTGDYGYTF
D gene: TRBD2; clone size: NA; J gene: TRBJ2-1; V gene: TRBV6-4; CDR3 length: 15; CDR3 DNA: TGTGCCAGCAGTGAAGCGGGGGGGTCCTACAATGAGCAGTTCTTC; CDR3 protein: CASSEAGGSYNEQFF
D gene: NA; clone size: NA; J gene: TRBJ1-2; V gene: TRBV6-1; CDR3 length: 15; CDR3 DNA: TGTGCCAGCAGTGACCCCGGGACACTAGACTATGGCTACACCTTC; CDR3 protein: CASSDPGTLDYGYTF
D gene: NA; clone size: NA; J gene: TRBJ2-7; V gene: TRBV7-9; CDR3 length: 13; CDR3 DNA: TGTGCCAGCAGGGACGGGGGTACCCACGAGCAGTACTTC; CDR3 protein: CASRDGGTHEQYF
D gene: NA; clone size: NA; J gene: TRBJ1-5; V gene: TRBV5-4; CDR3 length: 12; CDR3 DNA: TGTGCCAGCAGCTTGGGAGATCAGCCCCAGCATTTT; CDR3 protein: CASSLGDQPQHF
D gene: NA; clone size: NA; J gene: TRBJ2-1; V gene: TRBV11-2; CDR3 length: 15; CDR3 DNA: TGTGCCAGCAGCTTCTCCGGGCTAGCGATGAATGAGCAGTTCTTC; CDR3 protein: CASSFSGLAMNEQFF
D gene: NA; clone size: NA; J gene: TRBJ2-3; V gene: TRBV7-8; CDR3 length: 15; CDR3 DNA: TGTGCCAGCAGCTTAGGGAACCAGGGATCAGATACGCAGTATTTT; CDR3 protein: CASSLGNQGSDTQYF
D gene: NA; clone size: NA; J gene: TRBJ2-3; V gene: TRBV27; CDR3 length: 14; CDR3 DNA: TGTGCCAGCAGTTTATCTTGGGGGGAGGATACGCAGTATTTT; CDR3 protein: CASSLSWGEDTQYF
D gene: TRBD2; clone size: NA; J gene: TRBJ2-5; V gene: TRBV30; CDR3 length: 13; CDR3 DNA: TGTGCCTGGAAGGGCGGGGGGCTGGAGACCCAGTACTTC; CDR3 protein: CAWKGGGLETQYF
D gene: TRBD1; clone size: NA; J gene: TRBJ1-3; V gene: TRBV7-2; CDR3 length: 18; CDR3 DNA: TGTGCCAGCAGCTCGACTGACAGGGAAAACGACTCTGGAAACACCATATATTTT; CDR3 protein: CASSSTDRENDSGNTIYF
D gene: TRBD1; clone size: NA; J gene: TRBJ1-5; V gene: TRBV5-5; CDR3 length: 15; CDR3 DNA: TGTGCCAGCAGTCAGACTCCCGGACAGGAACTGCCCCAGCATTTT; CDR3 protein: CASSQTPGQELPQHF
D gene: NA; clone size: NA; J gene: TRBJ2-3; V gene: TRBV19; CDR3 length: 13; CDR3 DNA: TGTGCCAGTAGTCCCGACGGGAGTCGTACGCAGTATTTT; CDR3 protein: CASSPDGSRTQYF
D gene: NA; clone size: NA; J gene: TRBJ1-1; V gene: TRBV15; CDR3 length: 14; CDR3 DNA: TGTGCCACCAGCAGAGCCCGGTATAACACTGAAGCTTTCTTT; CDR3 protein: CATSRARYNTEAFF
D gene: NA; clone size: NA; J gene: TRBJ2-1; V gene: TRBV12-5; CDR3 length: 16; CDR3 DNA: TGTGCTAGTGGTTTGGTACTTCCCGACAACTACAATGAGCAGTTCTTC; CDR3 protein: CASGLVLPDNYNEQFF
D gene: TRBD1; clone size: NA; J gene: TRBJ1-3; V gene: TRBV7-2; CDR3 length: 15; CDR3 DNA: TGTGCCAGCAGCAGAGACAGGGGATCTGGAAACACCATATATTTT; CDR3 protein: CASSRDRGSGNTIYF
D gene: NA; clone size: once; J gene: TRBJ1-1; V gene: TRBV7-6; CDR3 length: 13; CDR3 DNA: TGTGCCAGCAGCCGCAACCAGGGGATAGAAGCTTTCTTT; CDR3 protein: CASSRNQGIEAFF
D gene: TRBD1; clone size: NA; J gene: TRBJ1-5; V gene: TRBV5-4; CDR3 length: 14; CDR3 DNA: TGTGCCAGCAGCTCAGGGGGAAGCAATCAGCCCCAGCATTTT; CDR3 protein: CASSSGGSNQPQHF
D gene: TRBD1; clone size: NA; J gene: TRBJ1-2; V gene: TRBV5-1; CDR3 length: 16; CDR3 DNA: TGCGCCAGCAGCTACACCCGACAGGGGGCAGGCTATGGCTACACCTTC; CDR3 protein: CASSYTRQGAGYGYTF
D gene: TRBD1; clone size: NA; J gene: TRBJ2-7; V gene: TRBV6-1; CDR3 length: 14; CDR3 DNA: TGTGCCAGCAGTGTGGACAGGAGGTCCTACGAGCAGTACTTC; CDR3 protein: CASSVDRRSYEQYF
D gene: TRBD1; clone size: NA; J gene: TRBJ2-1; V gene: TRBV27; CDR3 length: 13; CDR3 DNA: TGTGCCAGCAGGGACAGGGGAAGGAATGAGCAGTTCTTC; CDR3 protein: CASRDRGRNEQFF
D gene: TRBD2; clone size: NA; J gene: TRBJ2-1; V gene: TRBV29-1; CDR3 length: 13; CDR3 DNA: TGCAGCGTAAGGACTAGCGGCCCAAGTGAGCAGTTCTTC; CDR3 protein: CSVRTSGPSEQFF
D gene: NA; clone size: NA; J gene: TRBJ2-5; V gene: TRBV30; CDR3 length: 15; CDR3 DNA: TGTGCCTGGAGTGGTGCGGCAGGGGTAAGCGCGACCCAGTACTTC; CDR3 protein: CAWSGAAGVSATQYF
D gene: NA; clone size: NA; J gene: TRBJ1-2; V gene: TRBV7-9; CDR3 length: 16; CDR3 DNA: TGTGCCAGCAGCTTAGGGACAGCGACACTTAACTATGGCTACACCTTC; CDR3 protein: CASSLGTATLNYGYTF
D gene: NA; clone size: NA; J gene: TRBJ1-2; V gene: TRBV4-1; CDR3 length: 13; CDR3 DNA: TGCGCCAGCAGCCAGACTCAGACCTATGGCTACACCTTC; CDR3 protein: CASSQTQTYGYTF
D gene: TRBD1; clone size: NA; J gene: TRBJ2-7; V gene: TRBV18; CDR3 length: 14; CDR3 DNA: TGTGCCAGCTCACCATCAGGGGGATACTACGAGCAGTACTTC; CDR3 protein: CASSPSGGYYEQYF
D gene: TRBD2; clone size: NA; J gene: TRBJ2-5; V gene: TRBV4-2; CDR3 length: 17; CDR3 DNA: TGTGCCAGCAGCCAAGCTCCTAGCGGGGGGGCCCGGGAGACCCAGTACTTC; CDR3 protein: CASSQAPSGGARETQYF
D gene: TRBD1; clone size: once; J gene: TRBJ1-1; V gene: TRBV2; CDR3 length: 14; CDR3 DNA: TGTGCCAGCAGCCCGGACAGGACTCCCCGGGAAGCTTTCTTT; CDR3 protein: CASSPDRTPREAFF
D gene: TRBD1; clone size: NA; J gene: TRBJ1-1; V gene: TRBV6-6; CDR3 length: 13; CDR3 DNA: TGTGCCAGCAGGACAGGGAGTTACACTGAAGCTTTCTTT; CDR3 protein: CASRTGSYTEAFF
D gene: NA; clone size: NA; J gene: TRBJ1-2; V gene: TRBV5-4; CDR3 length: 13; CDR3 DNA: TGTGCCAGCAGTCAAGACGGGATCTATGGCTACACCTTC; CDR3 protein: CASSQDGIYGYTF
D gene: NA; clone size: once; J gene: TRBJ1-4; V gene: TRBV6-5; CDR3 length: 14; CDR3 DNA: TGTGCCAGCAGTCTGGGGCGATCTAATGAAAAACTGTTTTTT; CDR3 protein: CASSLGRSNEKLFF
D gene: TRBD1; clone size: NA; J gene: TRBJ2-1; V gene: TRBV27; CDR3 length: 18; CDR3 DNA: TGTGCCAGCAGTTTGATCCCCCACCGGGACAGGGGATACAATGAGCAGTTCTTC; CDR3 protein: CASSLIPHRDRGYNEQFF
D gene: TRBD2; clone size: once; J gene: TRBJ2-7; V gene: TRBV19; CDR3 length: 14; CDR3 DNA: TGTGCCAGTAGTATAGGGGGGGGATCCTACGAGCAGTACTTC; CDR3 protein: CASSIGGGSYEQYF
D gene: TRBD1; clone size: NA; J gene: TRBJ2-5; V gene: TRBV7-9; CDR3 length: 16; CDR3 DNA: TGTGCCAGCAGCTTAGCCGGGACAGGGGGTGGTGAGACCCAGTACTTC; CDR3 protein: CASSLAGTGGGETQYF
D gene: NA; clone size: NA; J gene: TRBJ2-7; V gene: TRBV5-1; CDR3 length: 14; CDR3 DNA: TGCGCCAGCAGCTTTGGGCAGGGCGGTAACGAGCAGTACTTC; CDR3 protein: CASSFGQGGNEQYF
D gene: TRBD2; clone size: NA; J gene: TRBJ2-7; V gene: TRBV7-2; CDR3 length: 15; CDR3 DNA: TGTGCCAGCAGCTTAGGCGGGGGGCCTGGGTACGAGCAGTACTTC; CDR3 protein: CASSLGGGPGYEQYF
D gene: NA; clone size: NA; J gene: TRBJ2-1; V gene: TRBV7-9; CDR3 length: 14; CDR3 DNA: TGTGCCAGCAGCACCCCCGGTGGGGCCAATGAGCAGTTCTTC; CDR3 protein: CASSTPGGANEQFF
D gene: TRBD1; clone size: NA; J gene: TRBJ1-4; V gene: TRBV18; CDR3 length: 18; CDR3 DNA: TGTGCCAGCTCCCCTAACCAGGGGGGAATTCGGACTAATGAAAAACTGTTTTTT; CDR3 protein: CASSPNQGGIRTNEKLFF
D gene: TRBD2; clone size: NA; J gene: TRBJ2-7; V gene: TRBV9; CDR3 length: 14; CDR3 DNA: TGTGCCAGCAGCCCCAATCTAGCGGGGGGGGAGCAGTACTTC; CDR3 protein: CASSPNLAGGEQYF
D gene: NA; clone size: NA; J gene: TRBJ1-2; V gene: TRBV19; CDR3 length: 12; CDR3 DNA: TGTGCCAGTAACCCAGGGGACTATGGCTACACCTTC; CDR3 protein: CASNPGDYGYTF
D gene: NA; clone size: NA; J gene: TRBJ1-2; V gene: TRBV5-1; CDR3 length: 14; CDR3 DNA: TGCGCCAGCAGCTTGACGTTCACCGGCTATGGCTACACCTTC; CDR3 protein: CASSLTFTGYGYTF